The following is a TCR beta chain sequence with its context. At one boundary the junction diverges from the germline segment, which might be a read error. CDR1 and CDR2 from the germline V gene are SSHAT and FNYEAQ (reference sequence). This CDR3 comprises 13 residues. This entry is derived from a study of blood T cell repertoires in COVID-19. Overall study: Acute and convalescent COVID-19 samples came from the United States, Italy and Spain.

Original processing methods: Amplification of reference gene primers provided the estimated nucleated cell counts. The assay was immunoSEQ multiplex PCR, and TCRdb's table has in-frame clones only and misses some. Clone size and the V and J calls come from that table; the DNA yielded D and trimming. This table has hundreds of thousands of clones, about 85% appearing once. Material: peripheral blood. The chain carries TRBV7-7 and TRBJ2-2; D gene unclear. The clonotype was recovered from a man aged 18-30 years with active or convalescent COVID-19. The CDR3 protein is CASSLDRGGELFF. The CDR3 region has the DNA TGTGCTAGCAGCTTAGATCGAGGCGGGGAGCTGTTTTTT.